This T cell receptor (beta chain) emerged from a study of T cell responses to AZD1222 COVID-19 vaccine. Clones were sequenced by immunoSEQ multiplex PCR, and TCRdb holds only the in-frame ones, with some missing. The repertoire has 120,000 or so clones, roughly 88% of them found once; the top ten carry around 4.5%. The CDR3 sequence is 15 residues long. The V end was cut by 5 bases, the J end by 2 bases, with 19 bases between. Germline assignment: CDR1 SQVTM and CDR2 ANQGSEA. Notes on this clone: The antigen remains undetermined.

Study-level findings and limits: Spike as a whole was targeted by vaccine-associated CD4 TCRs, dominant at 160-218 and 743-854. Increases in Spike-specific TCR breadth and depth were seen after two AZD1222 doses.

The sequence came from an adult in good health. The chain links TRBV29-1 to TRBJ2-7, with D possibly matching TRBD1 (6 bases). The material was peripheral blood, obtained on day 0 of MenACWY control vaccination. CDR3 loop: CSVLIPRQATYEQYV. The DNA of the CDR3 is TGCAGCGTTCTTATCCCCCGACAGGCGACCTACGAGCAGTACGTC.